These 23 T cell receptor beta chains share one sample of origin, sequenced in a study of naive and memory T cell subsets. Alpha and beta constant region primers primed reverse transcription for blood and skin samples. MiXCR, run by TCRdb on the 5' RACE reads, gives a single entry per CDR3 protein. Among over 25,000 distinct CDR3 sequences listed, around 25% were seen once. Whole blood, roughly 2.5 ml, came from adult healthy volunteers. The receptors originated from a female donor in good health.

This clonotype was detected a few times. The V call is TRBV29-1, the J call TRBJ2-1; 8 bases are shared with TRBD1. Per the germline V gene, CDR1 is SQVTM and CDR2 is ANQGSEA. J was trimmed by 4 bases and V by 0 bases; bases with no gene match: 17. The CDR3 totals 19 residues. The CDR3 DNA reads as TGCAGCGTTGAAGACCCCGGCAAGGTCAGACAGGGGAGGTACAATGAGCAGTTCTTC. The encoded protein is CSVEDPGKVRQGRYNEQFF.

Here the CDR3 reads CSATGQGASGANVLTF. DNA for the CDR3: TGCAGTGCTACGGGACAGGGGGCGTCTGGGGCCAACGTCCTGACTTTC. This chain uses TRBV20-1 with TRBJ2-6; 12 bases are shared with TRBD1. From germline, CDR1 is DFQATT and CDR2 SNEGSKA (reference sequence). CDR3 length equals 16 residues. V was clipped by 4 bases and J by 1 base; unmatched bases: 2.

Judged by abundance, this clonotype is medium-sized. The chain recombines TRBV19 with TRBJ2-2; D not certain. This CDR3 spans 13 amino acids. Germline loops: CDR1 LNHDA, CDR2 SQIVND (reference sequence). V gave up 3 bases and J gave up 4 bases, with 6 bases separating them. The CDR3 DNA sequence: TGTGCCAGTAGTATCCTGAGCACCGGGGAGCTGTTTTTT. This translates into CASSILSTGELFF.

The chain has TRBV20-1 and TRBJ2-7, with D perhaps matching TRBD1 (5 bases). The CDR3 has 12 residues. V was trimmed by 3 bases and J by 3 bases, leaving 9 bases between them. Germline V gene lookup returns CDR1 DFQATT and CDR2 SNEGSKA (reference sequence). The CDR3 is CSASKGYYEQYF. DNA for the CDR3: TGCAGTGCTAGTAAGGGGTACTACGAGCAGTACTTC.

This clonotype was seen at least ten times. The V call is TRBV20-1, the J call TRBJ2-3; TRBD2 matches at 8 bases. Germline trimming cut 1 base from V and 2 bases from J; bases unmatched to any gene: 5. Per the germline V gene, CDR1 is DFQATT and CDR2 is SNEGSKA (reference sequence). The CDR3 totals 15 residues. The CDR3 is CSARVSSGLTDTQYF. CDR3 coding DNA: TGCAGTGCTAGAGTTTCTAGCGGGCTCACAGATACGCAGTATTTT.

Within the sample, this clonotype is medium-sized. This chain joins TRBV6-5 and TRBJ1-6; D remains ambiguous. Trimming removed 5 bases from V and 6 bases from J, with 5 bases in between. The CDR3 runs 12 residues. CDR1 and CDR2 (germline): MNHEY, SVGAGI. As DNA, the CDR3 is TGTGCCAGCAGTCAAATTAATTCACCCCTCCACTTT. It is translated as CASSQINSPLHF.

This clonotype was seen many times. The V call is TRBV10-3, the J call TRBJ2-4; TRBD1 matches 7 bases. Per germline, CDR1 ENHRY and CDR2 SYGVKD. The CDR3 is made up of 13 amino acids. With V trimmed by 3 bases and J by 6 bases, 2 bases remained unmatched. The CDR3 is CAISDTGVNIQYF. CDR3 coding DNA: TGTGCCATCAGTGATACAGGGGTAAACATTCAGTACTTC.

This clonotype was counted between two and nine times. The rearrangement uses TRBV20-1 and TRBJ2-2; D unresolved. Germline CDR1 reads DFQATT; CDR2 reads SNEGSKA (reference sequence). The CDR3 is 13 residues long. Trimming removed 6 bases at V and 1 base at J, with 9 bases between. CDR3 sequence: CSAFDMNTGELFF. The DNA of the CDR3 is TGCAGTGCGTTTGACATGAACACCGGGGAGCTGTTTTTT.

CDR3 sequence (DNA): TGCGCCAGCAGCCAAGGAAAGGGGGGTTGGGATGGCTACACCTTC. This gives the protein CASSQGKGGWDGYTF. The chain is built from TRBV4-1 and TRBJ1-2; D possibly corresponds to TRBD1 (6 bases). This CDR3 contains 15 residues. The germline V gene encodes CDR1 MGHRA and CDR2 YSYEKL. The V end lost 1 base, the J end lost 6 bases, and 15 bases lay between the germline ends.

The J gene is TRBJ1-4, the V gene TRBV29-1; a weak D match, TRBD1 (6 bases). Trimming took off 2 bases at V and 10 bases at J, with 14 bases between the two ends. There are 13 residues in the CDR3. The germline V gene has CDR1 SQVTM and CDR2 ANQGSEA. The CDR3 sequence: CSVEPQGEVKLFF. CDR3 coding DNA: TGCAGCGTTGAACCACAGGGAGAGGTAAAACTGTTTTTT.

As to this clonotype: A much larger clone lies one base from this, so it may be a read error. The chain recombines TRBV30 with TRBJ1-2, with unresolved D. The CDR3 length is 10 residues. The germline V gene has CDR1 GTSNPN and CDR2 SVGIG (reference sequence). The CDR3 protein is CAWEAVRYNF. CDR3 in DNA: TGTGCCTGGGAAGCGGTCCGCTACAACTTC.

The V call is TRBV20-1, the J call TRBJ2-1, with 8 bases aligning to TRBD1. CDR3 length: 15 amino acids. Germline V gene sequence: CDR1 DFQATT, CDR2 SNEGSKA (reference sequence). Trimming removed 6 bases from V and 5 bases from J; junction bases left unmatched: 12. CDR3 in amino acids: CSAEPGGPNDNEQFF. The CDR3 DNA is TGCAGTGCAGAGCCAGGGGGCCCGAACGACAATGAGCAGTTCTTC.

This clonotype is classed as medium-sized. This chain uses TRBV7-2 with TRBJ2-3; the D is unclear. This CDR3 comprises 13 residues. Per germline, CDR1 SGHTA and CDR2 FQGNSA. V dropped 3 bases and J dropped 5 bases, with 9 bases sitting between them. CDR3 in DNA: TGTGCCAGCAGCTTTATGCGGATAGATACGCAGTATTTT. Amino acid sequence: CASSFMRIDTQYF. Variable domain in full (rest from reference TRBV7-2 and TRBJ2-3): GAGVSQSPSNKVTEKGKDVELRCDPISGHTALYWYRQSLGQGLEFLIYFQGNSAPDKSGLPSDRFSAERTGGSVSTLTIQRTQQEDSAVYLCASSFMRIDTQYFGPGTRLTVL.

V is TRBV20-1 and J is TRBJ2-7; 7 positions agree with TRBD1. J gave up 6 bases and V 1 base, and 3 bases lay outside the gene matches. Looked up from germline, CDR1 is DFQATT and CDR2 is SNEGSKA (reference sequence). The CDR3 covers 12 residues. The DNA for the CDR3 is TGCAGTGCTAGAGGACAGGGAACCGAGCAGTACTTC. This codes for CSARGQGTEQYF.

The sample holds many counts of this clonotype. CDR3 protein: CAWSPKNEQFF. For the CDR3, the DNA is TGTGCCTGGAGTCCTAAGAATGAGCAGTTCTTC. The chain links TRBV30 to TRBJ2-1; D is unresolved. V was trimmed by 2 bases and J by 7 bases, leaving 6 bases between them. This CDR3 comprises 11 residues. The germline V gene has CDR1 GTSNPN and CDR2 SVGIG (reference sequence). Drawing the rest from reference TRBV30 and TRBJ2-1, the complete variable domain is SQTIHQWPATLVQPVGSPLSLECTVEGTSNPNLYWYRQAAGRGLQLLFYSVGIGQISSEVPQNLSASRPQDRQFILSSKKLLLSDSGFYLCAWSPKNEQFFGPGTRLTVL.

The chain couples TRBV30 to TRBJ2-7; D is unresolved. CDR3 size: 13 residues. Deletions cut 1 base from V and 2 bases from J, with 9 bases between. Germline CDR1 and CDR2: GTSNPN and SVGIG (reference sequence). DNA for the CDR3: TGTGCCTGGAGTGATGGCGGTACCTACGAGCAGTACTTC. Its protein product is CAWSDGGTYEQYF.

This clonotype was counted once. The V gene is TRBV6-2 or TRBV6-3, the J gene TRBJ2-7; no reliable D call. The CDR3 is 13 amino acids. CDR1 and CDR2 from the germline V gene are MNHEY and SVGEGT. V lost 5 bases, J lost 2 bases, and 10 bases lay in between. The CDR3 DNA reads TGTGCCAGCAGTCCCACGGAAACCTACGAGCAGTACTTC. Residues: CASSPTETYEQYF.

This clonotype is categorized as medium-sized. This rearrangement joins TRBV6-1 to TRBJ1-1; possible D gene TRBD1, 5 bases. This CDR3 has 15 residues. Trimming took 3 bases from V and 4 from J, leaving 15 bases between them. The germline gives CDR1 MNHNS, CDR2 SASEGT. CDR3 residues: CASSESEDQGTEAFF. For the CDR3, the DNA is TGTGCCAGCAGTGAGTCGGAGGATCAGGGCACTGAAGCTTTCTTT.

By share, this clonotype counts as medium-sized. The chain has TRBV19 and TRBJ2-7; D unclear. Germline CDR1 reads LNHDA; CDR2 reads SQIVND (reference sequence). CDR3 length: 15 amino acids. Trimming removed 3 bases from V and 3 bases from J, with 15 bases in between. The CDR3 region is CASSMEPSKIYEQYF. In nucleotides, the CDR3 is TGTGCCAGTAGTATGGAGCCATCTAAGATCTACGAGCAGTACTTC.

The table lists this clonotype with many counts. This rearrangement joins TRBV20-1 to TRBJ1-1, with unresolved D. The CDR3 is 11 residues long. Deletions cut 6 bases from V and 5 bases from J, with 10 bases between. Germline V gene lookup returns CDR1 DFQATT and CDR2 SNEGSKA (reference sequence). The CDR3 coding sequence is TGCAGTGCCAATCGCCCTACTGAAGCTTTCTTT. This gives the protein CSANRPTEAFF.

The chain has TRBV6-5 and TRBJ2-2; D gene unclear. The CDR3 covers 13 residues. The germline gives CDR1 MNHEY, CDR2 SVGAGI. V dropped 4 bases and J dropped 7 bases, with 10 bases sitting between them. The CDR3 region is CASSSDPVGELFF. The CDR3 nucleotides are TGTGCCAGCAGTTCAGACCCGGTCGGGGAGCTGTTTTTT.

This clonotype was seen ten or more times. The genes are TRBV7-2 and TRBJ1-5; 10 bases agree with TRBD1. Germline V gene data show CDR1 as SGHTA and CDR2 as FQGNSA. V shed 1 base, J shed 8 bases, and the junction held 5 bases outside the gene matches. CDR3 length: 15 residues. CDR3 loop: CASSLDGTGVEPQHF. CDR3 nucleotides: TGTGCCAGCAGCTTAGATGGGACAGGGGTCGAGCCCCAGCATTTT.

This chain links TRBV29-1 with TRBJ2-5; 11 nucleotides match TRBD1. CDR1 SQVTM and CDR2 ANQGSEA come from the germline V gene. With 7 bases clipped from V and 0 bases from J, the junction kept 16 bases outside the gene matches. The CDR3 spans 18 residues. CDR3 DNA: TGCAGCGCCCAATCCGGGACAGGGGGTTTGACGTACCAAGAGACCCAGTACTTC. Protein sequence: CSAQSGTGGLTYQETQYF.